This TCR beta chain derives from a study of T-cell reconstitution after alpha-beta-depleted transplantation in children. This clonotype was detected many times. What it recognizes is unknown. V was pared by 1 base and J by 0 bases, with 13 bases between. Per germline, CDR1 LGHNA and CDR2 YNFKEQ. The CDR3 spans 17 residues. The TCRbeta library was prepared with unique molecular identifiers. One entry per CDR3 protein results from TCRdb running MiXCR on the PCR reads. Seen here are approximately 31,000 distinct CDR3 sequences, 5% to 7.5% observed once, and the top ten hold over 25%. Overall study results and limits: Newly produced T cells mostly provided counts and TCRbeta diversity after one year, as hyperexpanded clones declined. In some patients, recipient T cells and intrathymic progenitors surviving conditioning explained high day-60 diversity. In patients about two months after transplant, alpha-beta T cells reportedly arose from several hundred expanded graft clones.

The origin of this receptor is a child under three years old who had a stem cell transplant for acute myeloid leukemia, so the T cells may come from the graft donor. The source was peripheral blood, collected 60 days after TCRalphabeta/CD19-depleted stem cell transplant. This chain joins TRBV4-2 and TRBJ1-3; D remains unclear. The DNA of the CDR3 is TGTGCCAGCAGCCAAGCGTACGGGGAGAGCTCTGGAAACACCATATATTTT. Protein sequence: CASSQAYGESSGNTIYF.